Each of the 7 T cell receptor beta chains below was sequenced from the same sample in a study of OX40 agonist ivuxolimab in advanced cancers. Data came from immunoSEQ multiplex PCR; TCRdb stores just in-frame clones and leaves some out. Of 50,000 to 75,000 clones detected, just over 85% appear once; the ten largest clones hold over 1%. The sample in question was CD4+ or CD8+ T cells sorted from blood, obtained in a trial of the OX40 agonist ivuxolimab. The receptor source for this set is an adult with an advanced solid tumor such as melanoma, head and neck, liver or kidney cancer.

The rearrangement uses TRBV6-1 and TRBJ1-2; possibly TRBD1 for D (5 bases). Trimming took 4 bases from V and 8 from J, leaving 17 bases between them. This CDR3 has 14 amino acids. Germline lookup yields CDR1 MNHNS and CDR2 SASEGT. The CDR3 DNA follows: TGTGCCAGCAGTGCTGTCTTGCAGGGACGGGGCTACACCTTC. It yields the protein CASSAVLQGRGYTF.

V is TRBV5-1 and J is TRBJ1-1; the match to TRBD1 covers 7 bases. The CDR3 totals 15 residues. From germline, CDR1 is SGHRS and CDR2 YFSETQ. With 4 bases clipped from V and 5 bases from J, the junction kept 11 bases outside the gene matches. The CDR3 protein is CASSPQGVRGTEAFF. The DNA of the CDR3 is TGCGCCAGCAGCCCCCAGGGGGTTCGTGGTACTGAAGCTTTCTTT.

The chain combines TRBV19 with TRBJ1-6; no clear D gene. Per the germline V gene, CDR1 is LNHDA and CDR2 is SQIVND (reference sequence). V lost 1 base and J lost 8, with 6 bases in between. This CDR3 has 13 residues. Here the CDR3 reads CASSIGRDSPLHF. CDR3 nucleotides: TGTGCCAGTAGTATAGGGAGGGATTCACCCCTCCACTTT.

This clone was counted a single time. At one end, the junction sequence differs from germline, possibly due to a read error. This sequence joins TRBV18 and TRBJ2-2, with TRBD1 matching over 10 bases. Looked up from germline, CDR1 is KGHSH and CDR2 is LQKENI. The CDR3 sequence is 16 residues long. The CDR3 region has the DNA TGTGCCAGCTCACATGGACAGGGGGAAAGCACCAGGGAGCTGTTTTTT. It yields the protein CASSHGQGESTRELFF.

This clone was seen more than once but under ten times. The chain carries TRBV5-6 and TRBJ1-1; D uncertain. Trimming left V 5 bases short and J 1 base short, with 3 bases between. The length of the CDR3 is 11 residues. Germline V gives CDR1 SGHDT, CDR2 YYEEEE. The CDR3, as DNA: TGTGCCAGCAGTCGGAACACTGAAGCTTTCTTT. It specifies CASSRNTEAFF.

The rearrangement uses TRBV7-6 and TRBJ2-1, with D possibly matching TRBD2 (5 bases). The CDR3 length is 16 residues. CDR1 is SGHVS, CDR2 FNYEAQ, per germline. Trimming took off 5 bases at V and 0 bases at J, with 14 bases between the two ends. CDR3 sequence: CASSPSGPSSYNEQFF. Here the CDR3 DNA reads TGTGCCAGCAGCCCAAGCGGTCCTAGCTCCTACAATGAGCAGTTCTTC. Full variable domain (outside the CDR3, taken from reference TRBV7-6 and TRBJ2-1): GAGVSQSPRYKVTKRGQDVALRCDPISGHVSLYWYRQALGQGPEFLTYFNYEAQQDKSGLPNDRFSAERPEGSISTLTIQRTEQRDSAMYRCASSPSGPSSYNEQFFGPGTRLTVL.

Here the CDR3 reads CASSKTSGTDTQYF. The CDR3 DNA reads as TGCGCCAGCAGCAAGACTAGCGGCACAGATACGCAGTATTTT. This chain uses TRBV5-1 with TRBJ2-3; 8 nucleotides line up with TRBD2. J was trimmed by 1 base and V by 4 bases; bases with no gene match: 2. Germline CDR1 is SGHRS and CDR2 is YFSETQ. This CDR3 region has 14 residues.